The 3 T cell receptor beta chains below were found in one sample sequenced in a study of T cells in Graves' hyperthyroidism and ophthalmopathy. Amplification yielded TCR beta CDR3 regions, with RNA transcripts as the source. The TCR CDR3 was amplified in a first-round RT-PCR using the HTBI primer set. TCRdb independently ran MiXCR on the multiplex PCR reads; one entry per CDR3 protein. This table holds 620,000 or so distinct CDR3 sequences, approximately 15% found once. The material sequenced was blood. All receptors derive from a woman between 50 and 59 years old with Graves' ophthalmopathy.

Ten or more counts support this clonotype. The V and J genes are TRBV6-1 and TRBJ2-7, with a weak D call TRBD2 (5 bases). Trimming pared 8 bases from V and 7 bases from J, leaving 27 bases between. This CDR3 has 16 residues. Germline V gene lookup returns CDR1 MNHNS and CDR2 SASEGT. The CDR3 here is CASERGRVSPSGEQYF. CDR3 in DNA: TGTGCCAGCGAGAGAGGGCGAGTGTCCCCCTCTGGAGAGCAGTACTTC.

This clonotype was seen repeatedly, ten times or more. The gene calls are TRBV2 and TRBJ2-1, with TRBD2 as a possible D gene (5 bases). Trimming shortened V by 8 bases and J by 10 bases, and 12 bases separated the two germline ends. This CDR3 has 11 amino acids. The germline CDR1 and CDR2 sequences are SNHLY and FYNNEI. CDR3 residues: CASGERWEQFF. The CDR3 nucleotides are TGTGCCAGCGGGGAGAGGTGGGAGCAGTTCTTC.

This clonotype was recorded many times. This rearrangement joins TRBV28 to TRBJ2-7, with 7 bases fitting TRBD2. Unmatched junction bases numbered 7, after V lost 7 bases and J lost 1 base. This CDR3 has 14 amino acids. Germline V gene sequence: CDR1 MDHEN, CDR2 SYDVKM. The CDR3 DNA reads TGTGCCAGCACTCCTGGGACTAAGTCCTACGAGCAGTACTTC. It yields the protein CASTPGTKSYEQYF.